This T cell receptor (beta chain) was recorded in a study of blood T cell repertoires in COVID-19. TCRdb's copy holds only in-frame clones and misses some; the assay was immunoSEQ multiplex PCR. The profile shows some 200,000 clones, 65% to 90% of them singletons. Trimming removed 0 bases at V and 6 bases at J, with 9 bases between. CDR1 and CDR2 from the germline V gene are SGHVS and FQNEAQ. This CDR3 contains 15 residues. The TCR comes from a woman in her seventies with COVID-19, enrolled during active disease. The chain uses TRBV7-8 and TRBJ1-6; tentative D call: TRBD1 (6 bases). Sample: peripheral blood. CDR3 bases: TGTGCCAGCAGCTTAGCGGGGGCAAGTAATTCACCCCTCCACTTT. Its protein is CASSLAGASNSPLHF.